The next 32 T cell receptor beta chains were all read from a single sample in a study of blood T cells in healthy people across ages. The authors ran a second PCR of 7 to 11 cycles using a sample-barcoded 5' primer and a J-beta primer mix. One entry per CDR3 protein results from TCRdb running MiXCR on the 5' RACE reads. This table has 1.5 million to 2 million distinct CDR3 sequences, around half appearing once. Sequencing was performed on blood. These receptors were taken from a woman between 35 and 50 years old in good health.

This clonotype was detected only a few times. The rearrangement links TRBV24-1 to TRBJ2-5; possible D gene TRBD1, 6 bases. There are 14 residues in the CDR3. Germline CDR1 KGHDR, CDR2 SFDVKD. The ends were cut back, 4 bases at V and 7 bases at J, with 15 bases in the middle. The CDR3 DNA reads as TGTGCCACCAGTGACCCCACAGGGCGAGGGACCCAGTACTTC. Translated: CATSDPTGRGTQYF.

The chain has TRBV5-1 and TRBJ1-4; D is uncertain. Germline assignment: CDR1 SGHRS and CDR2 YFSETQ. The CDR3 has 17 amino acids. The germline V and J ends were trimmed by 0 bases and 0 bases, with 12 bases remaining between them. The CDR3 sequence is CASSLEPKPATNEKLFF. As DNA, the CDR3 is TGCGCCAGCAGCTTGGAACCTAAACCTGCAACTAATGAAAAACTGTTTTTT.

This clonotype has a handful of counts. The chain combines TRBV7-2 with TRBJ2-7; 7 nucleotides match TRBD1. Germline-derived CDR1 and CDR2 are SGHTA and FQGNSA. The CDR3 is 14 amino acids. V lost 1 base to trimming and J lost 3 bases; unmatched junction nucleotides: 3. The CDR3 loop is CASSLDAGGYEQYF. CDR3 DNA: TGTGCCAGCAGCTTAGATGCAGGGGGCTACGAGCAGTACTTC.

The CDR3, as DNA: TGTGCCAGCAGCCAAGGCCAACAGGGGTCCTACGAGCAGTACTTC. Translation: CASSQGQQGSYEQYF. The gene calls are TRBV3-1 and TRBJ2-7; 7 nucleotides match TRBD1. The CDR3 totals 15 residues. The germline CDR1 and CDR2 sequences are LGHDT and YNNKEL (reference sequence). After removal of 1 base from V and 1 base from J, the junction contained 4 bases not matched to a gene.

The rearrangement joins TRBV11-1 to TRBJ1-2, with 7 positions matching TRBD1. The ends lost 5 bases at V and 7 bases at J; junction bases unmatched: 4. Germline assignment: CDR1 SGHAT and CDR2 FQDESV (reference sequence). This CDR3 region has 12 residues. CDR3 loop: CASSPDRAGYTF. CDR3 DNA: TGTGCCAGCAGCCCTGACAGGGCTGGCTACACCTTC.

Here the CDR3 DNA reads TGTGCCAGCAAAAACTTGGCGGTTGACTACAATGAGCAGTTCTTC. As protein: CASKNLAVDYNEQFF. The gene calls are TRBV7-9 and TRBJ2-1; D remains unclear. CDR1 SEHNR and CDR2 FQNEAQ come from the germline V gene (reference sequence). This CDR3 has 15 residues. The V and J ends lost 7 bases and 3 bases respectively, with 16 bases between them.

The chain couples TRBV7-2 to TRBJ1-2; TRBD1 is a possible D gene (6 bases). V lost 1 base to trimming and J lost 7 bases, with 13 bases between them. Germline CDR1 and CDR2: SGHTA and FQGNSA. The CDR3 contains 14 residues. The CDR3 is CASSLGQAGIGYTF. The CDR3 DNA follows: TGTGCCAGCAGCTTAGGACAGGCCGGCATTGGCTACACCTTC.

The chain links TRBV9 to TRBJ1-2, with D unclear. V lost 0 bases, J lost 0 bases, and 6 bases lay in between. The germline V gene encodes CDR1 SGDLS and CDR2 YYNGEE. The length of the CDR3 is 14 residues. In DNA, the CDR3 is TGTGCCAGCAGCGTAGAGGGAGCTAACTATGGCTACACCTTC. Its protein is CASSVEGANYGYTF.

This clonotype was detected only a few times. This chain connects TRBV29-1 to TRBJ2-5, with D perhaps TRBD2 (6 bases). Trimming took off 7 bases at V and 6 bases at J, with 12 bases between the two ends. CDR3 length: 11 amino acids. Germline V CDR1 and CDR2: SQVTM, ANQGSEA. CDR3 in DNA: TGCAGCGCCGAGGACTACCAGACCCAGTACTTC. It is translated as CSAEDYQTQYF.

The chain carries TRBV5-1 and TRBJ1-2; 9 bases match TRBD1. The CDR3 consists of 17 residues. In germline, CDR1 is SGHRS, CDR2 YFSETQ. J gave up 7 bases and V 1 base, and 14 bases lay outside the gene matches. The CDR3 here is CASSLSPGQGFSLGYTF. CDR3 coding DNA: TGCGCCAGCAGCTTGTCCCCGGGACAGGGATTCTCTCTTGGCTACACCTTC.

This clonotype was observed a few times. The chain employs TRBV7-9 and TRBJ2-7; no definite D call. CDR1 is SEHNR, CDR2 FQNEAQ, per germline (reference sequence). V lost 4 bases and J 5 bases, leaving 9 bases between the germline ends. The CDR3 has 12 residues. The CDR3: CASSSADHEQYF. The CDR3 DNA follows: TGTGCCAGCAGCTCGGCAGACCACGAGCAGTACTTC.

This chain joins TRBV18 and TRBJ1-4; D is possibly TRBD1 (6 bases). Trimming stripped 3 bases from V and 8 bases from J, with 16 bases between. Germline V CDR1 and CDR2: KGHSH, LQKENI. The CDR3 runs 15 residues. The CDR3 region is CASSPGQGGVEKLFF. The DNA of the CDR3 is TGTGCCAGCTCACCTGGACAAGGGGGAGTAGAAAAACTGTTTTTT.

The V call is TRBV20-1, the J call TRBJ1-5; 7 nucleotides line up with TRBD1. The CDR3 loop spans 15 amino acids. Germline values: CDR1 DFQATT, CDR2 SNEGSKA (reference sequence). J was trimmed by 5 bases and V by 0 bases; bases with no gene match: 7. The DNA for the CDR3 is TGCAGTGCTAGAGATAACAGGGGAAGATATCAGCCCCAGCATTTT. Amino acid sequence: CSARDNRGRYQPQHF.

Remarks on this clonotype: Its ends do not fully match the called genes, so a read error is possible. This chain connects TRBV6-2 or TRBV6-3 to TRBJ1-5; D perhaps matches TRBD1 (6 bases). Germline V gene lookup returns CDR1 MNHEY and CDR2 SVGEGT. The CDR3 loop spans 14 amino acids. Here the CDR3 reads CASSDSGDGQPQHF. CDR3 in DNA: TGTGCCAGCAGTGACTCAGGGGATGGCCAGCCCCAGCATTTT.

The chain couples TRBV6-5 to TRBJ2-7, with TRBD1 matching 9 bases. The CDR3 is made up of 14 amino acids. V lost 5 bases, J lost 4 bases, and 6 bases stayed unmatched. Germline V gene lookup returns CDR1 MNHEY and CDR2 SVGAGI. The CDR3: CASSRDRDEYEQYF. The CDR3 bases are TGTGCCAGCAGTCGGGACAGGGACGAGTACGAGCAGTACTTC.

This chain connects TRBV4-2 to TRBJ2-7; no firm D call. V was pared by 1 base and J by 6 bases, with 16 bases between. The CDR3 runs 15 residues. Germline CDR1 reads LGHNA; CDR2 reads YNFKEQ. DNA for the CDR3: TGTGCCAGCAGCCAAGTATCTCAGTCGTCGGGCGAGCAGTACTTC. This sequence encodes CASSQVSQSSGEQYF.

This clonotype was counted only a few times. The rearrangement joins TRBV20-1 to TRBJ2-7, with 7 bases identical to TRBD2. TRBJ2-5 explains the end of the DNA better; the J call may be wrong. Germline CDR1 is DFQATT and CDR2 is SNEGSKA (reference sequence). CDR3 length equals 14 residues. The CDR3 here is CSALLGGGQETQYF. CDR3 DNA: TGCAGTGCCCTTTTGGGGGGGGGACAAGAGACCCAGTACTTC.

CDR3 region: CASSYGGGGITEAFF. CDR3 bases: TGTGCCAGCAGTTATGGGGGGGGAGGCATCACTGAAGCTTTCTTT. This chain connects TRBV6-5 to TRBJ1-1; tentatively, D is TRBD1 (5 bases). The CDR3 sequence is 15 residues long. The germline V and J ends were trimmed by 3 bases and 4 bases, with 15 bases remaining between them. Germline V gene sequence: CDR1 MNHEY, CDR2 SVGAGI.

The rearrangement joins TRBV28 to TRBJ2-5; TRBD2 matches at 8 bases. The CDR3 has 15 residues. CDR1 MDHEN and CDR2 SYDVKM come from the germline V gene. The J segment lost 3 bases and the V segment lost 3 bases, leaving 6 bases of the junction unmatched. The chain's CDR3 is CASSLTSANKETQYF. The CDR3 DNA follows: TGTGCCAGCAGTTTGACTAGCGCAAATAAAGAGACCCAGTACTTC. The full variable domain, in which reference TRBV28 and TRBJ2-5 provide the parts outside the CDR3, is DVKVTQSSRYLVKRTGEKVFLECVQDMDHENMFWYRQDPGLGLRLIYFSYDVKMKEKGDIPEGYSVSREKKERFSLILESASTNQTSMYLCASSLTSANKETQYFGPGTRLLVL.

This clonotype was counted ten times or more. V is TRBV12-3 or TRBV12-4 and J is TRBJ2-5; D is possibly TRBD1 or TRBD2 (5 bases each). This CDR3 spans 12 amino acids. Trimming took off 6 bases at V and 4 bases at J, with 9 bases between the two ends. CDR3 DNA: TGTGCCAGCAGGGGACCTGGAGAGACCCAGTACTTC. Translating it yields CASRGPGETQYF.

The chain joins TRBV2 to TRBJ2-1; 7 bases match TRBD1. Germline CDR1 SNHLY, CDR2 FYNNEI. V dropped 7 bases and J dropped 12; count of bases not matched to a gene: 18. The CDR3 extends over 15 amino acids. The CDR3 reads CASTDSHRGSYGQFF. The CDR3 bases are TGTGCCAGCACCGACTCCCACAGGGGCTCCTACGGGCAGTTCTTC.

Turning to this clonotype: At one of its ends the junction is not consistent with the germline gene, which may arise from a read error. The chain carries TRBV7-2 and TRBJ1-4; D perhaps matches TRBD1 (5 bases). The CDR3 runs to 15 residues. From germline, CDR1 is SGHTA and CDR2 FQGNSA. CDR3 sequence reads: CASSLGDVTNGKLFF. CDR3 coding DNA: TGTGCCAGTAGCTTAGGGGACGTAACTAATGGAAAACTGTTTTTT.

The rearrangement joins TRBV11-2 to TRBJ1-3, with D possibly being TRBD1 (6 bases). Germline CDR1 SGHAT, CDR2 FQNNGV. Trimming pared 0 bases from V and 3 bases from J, leaving 9 bases between. The CDR3 is 15 amino acids. CDR3 sequence: CASSLETGLGNTIYF. In nucleotides, the CDR3 is TGTGCCAGCAGCTTAGAAACAGGGCTTGGAAACACCATATATTTT.

This clonotype showed up just a few times. The CDR3 here is CASSQDPQGLAGQNEQFF. CDR3 in DNA: TGCGCCAGCAGCCAAGATCCCCAGGGACTAGCGGGACAAAATGAGCAGTTCTTC. The chain joins TRBV4-3 to TRBJ2-1; the match to TRBD2 covers 13 bases. The CDR3 is 18 amino acids. Germline values: CDR1 LGHNA, CDR2 YSLEER. Losses at the gene ends were 0 bases for V and 7 bases for J; bases not matched to a gene: 9.

The chain carries TRBV10-1 and TRBJ1-2; D gene uncertain. Germline V gene data show CDR1 as WNHNN and CDR2 as SYGVQD (reference sequence). The CDR3 spans 14 residues. The V end was cut by 3 bases, the J end by 4 bases, with 12 bases between. CDR3 residues: CASSESRHPYGYTF. CDR3 DNA sequence: TGCGCCAGCAGTGAATCCCGGCACCCCTATGGCTACACCTTC.

About this clonotype: A read error is possible here, since a much larger clone lies one base away. The V gene is TRBV5-6, the J gene TRBJ2-7; tentatively, D is TRBD1 (5 bases). This CDR3 comprises 12 residues. Trimming removed 2 bases from V and 5 bases from J, with 8 bases in between. CDR1 and CDR2 (germline): SGHDT, YYEEEE. CDR3 in amino acids: CASSLQDHEQYF. The CDR3 bases are TGTGCCAGCAGCTTACAGGACCACGAGCAGTACTTC.

The V call is TRBV28, the J call TRBJ2-5; a possible D gene is TRBD2 (7 bases). The V and J ends lost 5 bases and 4 bases respectively, with 14 bases between them. Germline CDR1 MDHEN, CDR2 SYDVKM. The CDR3 runs to 14 residues. For the CDR3, the DNA is TGTGCCAGCAGTGGGCGGGGGCTTTTAGAGACCCAGTACTTC. This translates into CASSGRGLLETQYF.

The sample holds a few counts of this clonotype. The chain combines TRBV7-2 with TRBJ2-5, with D perhaps assigned TRBD1 or TRBD2 (5 bases each). Germline V gene data show CDR1 as SGHTA and CDR2 as FQGNSA. There are 14 residues in the CDR3. V lost 5 bases to trimming and J lost 4 bases, with 14 bases between them. The CDR3 coding sequence is TGTGCCAGCAGCCCTAGCAGGGAAGGAGAGACCCAGTACTTC. It translates to CASSPSREGETQYF.

V and J are TRBV5-6 and TRBJ1-1; D remains ambiguous. V lost 2 bases and J lost 5, with 10 bases in between. The germline gives CDR1 SGHDT, CDR2 YYEEEE. The CDR3 consists of 13 residues. Written as DNA, the CDR3 is TGTGCCAGCAGCTTCGAGCTAAGTACTGAAGCTTTCTTT. Its protein is CASSFELSTEAFF.

Comment on this clonotype: A junction end diverges from the germline sequence, so it may reflect a read error. The V gene is TRBV12-3 or TRBV12-4, the J gene TRBJ2-7; TRBD1 matches at 7 bases. This CDR3 is built from 15 residues. The CDR3 spells CACRPRAGGSYEQYF. The CDR3 DNA follows: TGTGCCTGCAGACCCCGGGCAGGGGGCTCCTACGAGCAGTACTTC.

The rearrangement joins TRBV28 to TRBJ2-7; D possibly corresponds to TRBD2 (6 bases). The CDR3 extends over 14 amino acids. Germline-derived CDR1 and CDR2 are MDHEN and SYDVKM. V was trimmed by 9 bases and J by 0 bases, leaving 15 bases between them. CDR3 sequence reads: CASFTGVYSYEQYF. The CDR3, as DNA: TGTGCCAGTTTTACGGGGGTATACTCCTACGAGCAGTACTTC.

As regards this clonotype: No DNA is shown, since the ends of the CDR3 on it are uncertain; the CDR3 is the one TCRdb lists. This chain links TRBV4-3 with TRBJ2-7; the DNA was not used to check the table's D call, TRBD2. CDR1 is LGHNA and CDR2 is YSLEER in the germline V gene. Termini included, the CDR3 measures 16 amino acids. CDR3 residues: CASSQFVWGEGTLEYF.